The clone carrying this TCR beta chain was seen once. Participants' own reports of clinical history determined their cohort assignment. Recovery among Cohort 3 donors was established by two negative PCRs, clearance, or symptom resolution. As handled by the study authors: Scientists estimated how many nucleated cells there were by amplifying reference gene primers. Only in-frame clones appear in the TCRdb table, and some are missing; sequencing was by immunoSEQ multiplex PCR. V and J calls and clone size are as listed in that table; D and trimming were resolved from the DNA. Here the sample spans around 200,000 clones, roughly four fifths being singletons. These data come from a study of blood T cell repertoires in COVID-19. With 4 bases removed from V and 4 bases from J, the gap between germline ends came to 14 bases. CDR1 and CDR2 from the germline V gene are SGHRS and YFSETQ. The CDR3 extends over 14 amino acids.

The chain links TRBV5-1 to TRBJ1-1, with D perhaps TRBD1 (6 bases). The sample consisted of PBMCs or T cells enriched from blood (not recorded which). This clonotype was obtained from a middle-aged man who had recovered from COVID-19. This CDR3 is CASSEQGVGTEAFF. The CDR3 DNA reads as TGCGCCAGCAGCGAACAGGGAGTAGGCACTGAAGCTTTCTTT.